This T cell receptor (beta chain) derives from a study of human T cells and chemical hapten exposure. At the level of the study: There were per-sample TCR yield variations, arising mainly from small pooled library volume differences.

CDR3 size: 14 residues. The germline V gene has CDR1 SGHVS and CDR2 FNYEAQ. Trimming took 6 bases from V and 5 from J; bases not matched to a gene: 9. Time point described: pre-sensitization, week 0. Treatment meaning: therapeutic diphenylcyclopropenone sensitization with weekly scalp DPC. Unfractionated whole blood was the source from which total RNA was extracted. Single cDNA molecules in the library carried unique molecular identifiers attached during preparation. TCRdb analysed the RACE reads with MiXCR anew, one entry per CDR3 protein. The sample yields about 80,000 distinct CDR3 sequences, approximately 14% seen once.

The rearrangement links TRBV7-6 to TRBJ2-7; 8 nucleotides match TRBD2. The sequencing used whole blood, collected in connection with sensitization to the hapten diphenylcyclopropenone (DPC). The source is a woman aged 50 to 65 with alopecia areata. Some clones in this sample may be carry-over from other donors' samples. CDR3 nucleotide sequence: TGTGCCAGCAGTCCGAGGACTAGCTTGGACGAGCAGTACTTC. Protein product: CASSPRTSLDEQYF.